One sample yielded the 22 T cell receptor beta chains listed below, sequenced in a study of shared clonotypes between healthy human individuals. Sequenced by immunoSEQ multiplex PCR; TCRdb stores in-frame clones only, minus some. The top ten clones hold approximately 0.13% of a sample with 2 million to 2.5 million clones, under 97% of them seen once. Sequencing input: naive CD4+ T cells sorted from blood. The subset was: CD45RA+ positively selected. These receptors were collected from a man between 18 and 29 years old in good health.

The chain couples TRBV5-4 to TRBJ1-2, with D maybe TRBD1 (6 bases). CDR1 and CDR2 (germline): SGHNT, YYREEE (reference sequence). V lost 5 bases and J lost 6, with 17 bases in between. The CDR3 is 14 amino acids. In DNA form, the CDR3 reads TGTGCCAGCAGTTCTGGCGGAGGGGGGGATGGCTACACCTTC. Residues: CASSSGGGGDGYTF.

This sequence joins TRBV28 and TRBJ1-2, with 8 bases lining up with TRBD1. Germline-derived CDR1 and CDR2 are MDHEN and SYDVKM. The ends lost 5 bases at V and 8 bases at J; junction bases unmatched: 22. This CDR3 spans 18 amino acids. The chain's CDR3 is CASSPSPGQGRGVVGYTF. In DNA, the CDR3 is TGTGCCAGCAGTCCCTCACCTGGACAGGGCCGCGGGGTGGTCGGCTACACCTTC.

The chain combines TRBV28 with TRBJ1-5, with 8 bases that match TRBD1. The germline gives CDR1 MDHEN, CDR2 SYDVKM. This CDR3 has 16 amino acids. The junction had 9 bases not matched to a gene; V was cut back by 6 bases and J by 2 bases. CDR3 bases: TGTGCCAGCAGCGCTCAGGGGGCGCTTGGCAATCAGCCCCAGCATTTT. This gives the protein CASSAQGALGNQPQHF.

This rearrangement joins TRBV21-1 to TRBJ2-2. TRBV21-1 is a known pseudogene. The CDR3 sequence is 13 residues long. CDR3 loop: CAFHSGATGELFF. CDR3 coding DNA: TGTGCCTTTCACTCGGGGGCCACCGGGGAGCTGTTTTTT.

The CDR3 DNA follows: TGTGCCTGGAGTAGAGGGGGAGACTCCCGGACCCAGTACTTC. Its translation: CAWSRGGDSRTQYF. The chain couples TRBV30 to TRBJ2-5, with a possible D match to TRBD1 (6 bases). Trimming pared 2 bases from V and 7 bases from J, leaving 17 bases between. The CDR3 totals 14 residues. The germline V gene encodes CDR1 GTSNPN and CDR2 SVGIG (reference sequence).

The CDR3 loop reads CASSSGTARNFREIETQYF. For the CDR3, the DNA is TGTGCCAGCAGCAGCGGGACAGCCCGAAACTTCCGGGAGATAGAGACCCAGTACTTC. This chain links TRBV21-1 with TRBJ2-5; the table's D call, TRBD1, was not checked against the DNA. TRBV21-1 is termed a pseudogene. CDR3 length: 19 residues.

The chain carries TRBV6-6 and TRBJ1-5, with TRBD1 matching 8 bases. CDR3 size: 13 residues. The ends lost 6 bases at V and 7 bases at J; junction bases unmatched: 5. The germline V gene has CDR1 MNHNY and CDR2 SVGAGI (reference sequence). The CDR3 protein is CASSPGGWQPQHF. CDR3 bases: TGTGCCAGCAGCCCAGGGGGCTGGCAGCCCCAGCATTTT.

The chain is built from TRBV5-6 and TRBJ1-4, with D perhaps TRBD1 (6 bases). The CDR3 loop spans 14 amino acids. Germline loops: CDR1 SGHDT, CDR2 YYEEEE. The ends were cut back, 0 bases at V and 8 bases at J, with 11 bases in the middle. Written as DNA, the CDR3 is TGTGCCAGCAGCTTGGCCAGGGGAGGGGAAAAACTGTTTTTT. Its protein is CASSLARGGEKLFF.

The chain carries TRBV4-3 and TRBJ2-2; D gene unclear. The CDR3 is 14 residues long. Germline V gene lookup returns CDR1 LGHNA and CDR2 YSLEER. Trimming removed 0 bases from V and 7 bases from J, with 9 bases in between. DNA of the CDR3: TGCGCCAGCAGCCAAGAGGGTCTGGGCGGGGAGCTGTTTTTT. It encodes CASSQEGLGGELFF.

The table lists this clone with a few counts. Other DNA sequences in this specimen translate into the identical CDR3. The chain uses TRBV4-2 and TRBJ2-2; D may be TRBD1 (5 bases). The germline gives CDR1 LGHNA, CDR2 YNFKEQ. V shed 1 base and J shed 14 bases, with 11 bases lying between them. The CDR3 runs 12 residues. As DNA, the CDR3 is TGTGCCAGCAGCCAAGCCGACAGACCACTGTTTTTT. Protein: CASSQADRPLFF.

This chain links TRBV7-8 with TRBJ2-2, with a weak D call TRBD2 (5 bases). Germline lookup yields CDR1 SGHVS and CDR2 FQNEAQ. This CDR3 contains 11 residues. Between the trimmed V and J ends, which lost 5 bases and 8 bases, there was a span of 6 bases. The CDR3 protein is CASSRRGELFF. Here the CDR3 DNA reads TGTGCCAGCAGCCGGAGGGGGGAGCTGTTTTTT.

The chain recombines TRBV7-2 with TRBJ2-1, with D perhaps matching TRBD2 (5 bases). Germline CDR1 reads SGHTA; CDR2 reads FQGNSA. V was shortened by 4 bases and J by 6 bases, with 13 bases between the two germline ends. The CDR3 consists of 14 residues. The CDR3 DNA reads TGTGCCAGCAGCTACGGGGTGGGCCTCAATGAGCAGTTCTTC. This sequence encodes CASSYGVGLNEQFF.

This chain uses TRBV19 with TRBJ2-3, with D tentatively TRBD1 or TRBD2 (5 bases each). Germline V gives CDR1 LNHDA, CDR2 SQIVND (reference sequence). The CDR3 totals 17 residues. V shed 4 bases and J shed 2 bases, with 19 bases lying between them. For the CDR3, the DNA is TGTGCCAGTAGTAAGCTGGCGCTGAGGGGAAACACAGATACGCAGTATTTT. Its translation: CASSKLALRGNTDTQYF.

V and J are TRBV14 and TRBJ2-5; D remains ambiguous. The germline V gene encodes CDR1 SGHDN and CDR2 FVKESK. The CDR3 runs 13 residues. Between the trimmed V and J ends, which lost 1 base and 4 bases, there was a span of 7 bases. In DNA, the CDR3 is TGTGCCAGCAGCCAAGTCGTCCGAGAGACCCAGTACTTC. This sequence encodes CASSQVVRETQYF. The complete variable domain, with remaining parts taken from reference TRBV14 and TRBJ2-5, reads EAGVTQFPSHSVIEKGQTVTLRCDPISGHDNLYWYRRVMGKEIKFLLHFVKESKQDESGMPNNRFLAERTGGTYSTLKVQPAELEDSGVYFCASSQVVRETQYFGPGTRLLVL.

This chain connects TRBV19 to TRBJ2-2; D is possibly TRBD2 (5 bases). V dropped 7 bases and J dropped 11 bases, with 11 bases sitting between them. CDR3 length: 11 amino acids. Germline loops: CDR1 LNHDA, CDR2 SQIVND (reference sequence). CDR3 sequence (DNA): TGTGCCAGTAAAGGGAGCGGCGAGCTGTTTTTT. Amino acids: CASKGSGELFF.

This chain joins TRBV7-2 and TRBJ2-7; TRBD1 or TRBD2 may be the D gene (6 bases each). This CDR3 contains 14 residues. The germline V gene encodes CDR1 SGHTA and CDR2 FQGNSA. The ends were cut back, 5 bases at V and 3 bases at J, with 14 bases in the middle. This CDR3 is CASSPREQGYEQYF. DNA for the CDR3: TGTGCCAGCAGCCCGCGGGAACAGGGCTACGAGCAGTACTTC.

The V and J genes are TRBV2 and TRBJ2-5; D tentatively reads TRBD1 or TRBD2 (6 bases each). The CDR3 has 13 residues. V was trimmed by 2 bases and J by 5 bases, leaving 9 bases between them. In germline, CDR1 is SNHLY, CDR2 FYNNEI. Here the CDR3 DNA reads TGTGCCAGCAGTGAATGGGGGGCGGAGACCCAGTACTTC. Its translation: CASSEWGAETQYF.

V gene TRBV2 combines with J gene TRBJ2-2; the D is unclear. V was shortened by 6 bases and J by 1 base, with 12 bases between the two germline ends. Germline lookup yields CDR1 SNHLY and CDR2 FYNNEI. This CDR3 contains 15 residues. CDR3 residues: CASRGLGRNTGELFF. The CDR3 nucleotides are TGTGCCAGCAGAGGCCTCGGCCGGAACACCGGGGAGCTGTTTTTT.

V usage is TRBV11-2 and J usage is TRBJ1-5; D possibly corresponds to TRBD1 (6 bases). The CDR3 totals 16 residues. Trimming took off 1 base at V and 6 bases at J, with 16 bases between the two ends. CDR1 is SGHAT and CDR2 is FQNNGV in the germline V gene. The CDR3 reads CASSLGDKGERQPQHF. DNA of the CDR3: TGTGCCAGCAGCTTAGGGGACAAAGGGGAGCGTCAGCCCCAGCATTTT.

This sequence joins TRBV6-6 and TRBJ2-6, with 8 bases aligning to TRBD1. The CDR3 sequence is 15 residues long. The germline V gene has CDR1 MNHNY and CDR2 SVGAGI (reference sequence). Unmatched junction bases numbered 6, after V lost 5 bases and J lost 6 bases. CDR3 bases: TGTGCCAGCAGTCAGGACAGGGTGAAGGCCAACGTCCTGACTTTC. Protein product: CASSQDRVKANVLTF.

The chain links TRBV7-8 to TRBJ2-1; 11 positions match TRBD2. The germline CDR1 and CDR2 sequences are SGHVS and FQNEAQ. The CDR3 runs to 15 residues. The V segment lost 3 bases and the J segment 7 bases; nucleotides outside the gene matches: 5. Here the CDR3 reads CASSFASGGRNEQFF. The CDR3 region has the DNA TGTGCCAGCAGCTTTGCTAGCGGGGGGCGTAATGAGCAGTTCTTC.

This rearrangement joins TRBV20-1 to TRBJ2-7; no reliable D call. Germline CDR1 DFQATT, CDR2 SNEGSKA (reference sequence). The CDR3 totals 11 residues. The V and J ends lost 3 bases and 3 bases respectively, with 6 bases between them. CDR3 DNA: TGCAGTGCTAGGAAGAGCTACGAGCAGTACTTC. It specifies CSARKSYEQYF.